Below are 21 T cell receptor beta chains sequenced from a single sample in a study of cytomegalovirus exposure and HLA in healthy donors. TCRdb's copy holds only in-frame clones and misses some; the assay was immunoSEQ multiplex PCR. The repertoire holds 200,000 to 250,000 clones, with about 86% as singletons. Sequencing input: PBMCs. The receptors originated from a woman aged 18-35 years in good health and CMV-seronegative.

The chain combines TRBV27 with TRBJ2-5; D remains ambiguous. Trimming took off 2 bases at V and 5 bases at J, with 6 bases between the two ends. CDR1 MNHEY and CDR2 SMNVEV come from the germline V gene (reference sequence). The CDR3 covers 12 residues. The CDR3 DNA sequence: TGTGCCAGCAGTTTAACCGGGGAGACCCAGTACTTC. Its translation: CASSLTGETQYF.

The table lists this clone with a few counts. The V and J genes are TRBV2 and TRBJ2-2; 8 bases are a match to TRBD2. This CDR3 is built from 16 residues. Trimming took 6 bases from V and 1 from J; bases not matched to a gene: 7. The germline CDR1 and CDR2 sequences are SNHLY and FYNNEI. The CDR3, as DNA: TGTGCCAGCAGCCCATTAGCGGGGTTGAACACCGGGGAGCTGTTTTTT. Amino acid sequence: CASSPLAGLNTGELFF.

The rearrangement uses TRBV19 and TRBJ1-5; no clear D gene. CDR1 is LNHDA and CDR2 is SQIVND in the germline V gene (reference sequence). Trimming took off 3 bases at V and 7 bases at J, with 10 bases between the two ends. The CDR3 consists of 13 residues. The CDR3 region is CASSIILSQPQHF. The CDR3 DNA is TGTGCCAGTAGTATTATACTATCCCAGCCCCAGCATTTT. Combining the CDR3 with reference TRBV19 and TRBJ1-5 gives the whole variable domain DGGITQSPKYLFRKEGQNVTLSCEQNLNHDAMYWYRQDPGQGLRLIYYSQIVNDFQKGDIAEGYSVSREKKESFPLTVTSAQKNPTAFYLCASSIILSQPQHFGDGTRLSIL.

This clone was seen a few times. V gene TRBV6-1 combines with J gene TRBJ1-4; D is uncertain. Germline V CDR1 and CDR2: MNHNS, SASEGT. This CDR3 has 15 residues. The V end lost 1 base, the J end lost 10 bases, and 16 bases lay between the germline ends. The CDR3 DNA reads TGTGCCAGCAGTGAAGGCCGGGAACCAATTGGAAAACTGTTTTTT. Translated, it gives CASSEGREPIGKLFF.

Only a few counts were recorded for this clone. The V and J genes are TRBV18 and TRBJ2-7; TRBD2 matches at 7 bases. The CDR3 extends over 14 amino acids. Trimming cost V 6 bases and J 1 base; bases outside gene matches: 6. CDR1 and CDR2 from the germline V gene are KGHSH and LQKENI. DNA for the CDR3: TGTGCCAGCTCCACGACGGGGGGATCCTACGAGCAGTACTTC. Its translation is CASSTTGGSYEQYF.

The chain is built from TRBV11-2 and TRBJ1-1, with D hard to call. This CDR3 region has 13 residues. CDR1 SGHAT and CDR2 FQNNGV come from the germline V gene. V was cut by 5 bases and J by 6 bases, with 13 bases left in between. CDR3 amino acids: CASSPLVGAEAFF. CDR3 coding DNA: TGTGCCAGCAGCCCGCTCGTCGGGGCTGAAGCTTTCTTT. Supplemented by reference TRBV11-2 and TRBJ1-1, the full variable domain reads EAGVAQSPRYKIIEKRQSVAFWCNPISGHATLYWYQQILGQGPKLLIQFQNNGVVDDSQLPKDRFSAERLKGVDSTLKIQPAKLEDSAVYLCASSPLVGAEAFFGQGTRLTVV.

This rearrangement joins TRBV28 to TRBJ1-2, with D possibly matching TRBD1 (6 bases). Trimming removed 3 bases from V and 4 bases from J, with 12 bases in between. The CDR3 loop spans 14 amino acids. Germline V gene sequence: CDR1 MDHEN, CDR2 SYDVKM. CDR3 in DNA: TGTGCCAGCAGTTTTGGGGGCGGAAGCTATGGCTACACCTTC. This gives the protein CASSFGGGSYGYTF.

V and J are TRBV14 and TRBJ1-1, with D unclear. In germline, CDR1 is SGHDN, CDR2 FVKESK. V lost 1 base to trimming and J lost 7 bases, with 10 bases between them. CDR3 size: 13 residues. CDR3: CASSQGMLSEAFF. CDR3 sequence (DNA): TGTGCCAGCAGCCAAGGCATGTTGAGTGAAGCTTTCTTT. Filled out from reference TRBV14 and TRBJ1-1, the complete variable domain reads EAGVTQFPSHSVIEKGQTVTLRCDPISGHDNLYWYRRVMGKEIKFLLHFVKESKQDESGMPNNRFLAERTGGTYSTLKVQPAELEDSGVYFCASSQGMLSEAFFGQGTRLTVV.

The chain employs TRBV4-1 and TRBJ2-7; D not certain. This CDR3 spans 15 amino acids. Trimming took off 1 base at V and 2 bases at J, with 12 bases between the two ends. Germline CDR1 is MGHRA and CDR2 is YSYEKL. CDR3 nucleotide sequence: TGCGCCAGCAGCCAAGTTGGTCTAGTTACCTACGAGCAGTACTTC. This gives the protein CASSQVGLVTYEQYF.

This chain links TRBV9 with TRBJ1-1; 7 bases are a match to TRBD1. The CDR3 length is 14 residues. After removal of 0 bases from V and 4 bases from J, the junction contained 3 bases not matched to a gene. Germline CDR1 is SGDLS and CDR2 is YYNGEE. The CDR3 DNA follows: TGTGCCAGCAGCGTAGACAGGGGAGGCACTGAAGCTTTCTTT. Amino acid sequence: CASSVDRGGTEAFF.

The chain has TRBV28 and TRBJ2-2, with 11 bases aligning to TRBD1. Per germline, CDR1 MDHEN and CDR2 SYDVKM. Trimming at V came to 10 bases and at J to 6 bases, leaving 4 bases not matched to a gene. The CDR3 covers 13 residues. The CDR3 DNA follows: TGTGCCACCTCGGGACAGGGGGCCGGGGAGCTGTTTTTT. Amino acid sequence: CATSGQGAGELFF.

The chain has TRBV27 and TRBJ2-7; TRBD2 might be the D (7 bases). The CDR3 contains 15 residues. From germline, CDR1 is MNHEY and CDR2 SMNVEV (reference sequence). Trimming took off 5 bases at V and 0 bases at J, with 14 bases between the two ends. The CDR3 DNA follows: TGTGCCAGCAGTCGAAGGGGGGAGGGCTCCTACGAGCAGTACTTC. It yields the protein CASSRRGEGSYEQYF.

The chain carries TRBV2 and TRBJ2-5; D possibly corresponds to TRBD1 (6 bases). Trimming left V 6 bases short and J 0 bases short, with 20 bases between. This CDR3 has 17 residues. Germline CDR1 SNHLY, CDR2 FYNNEI. The CDR3 loop is CASRAITGTYHQETQYF. The CDR3 region has the DNA TGTGCCAGCAGGGCCATCACAGGGACGTACCACCAAGAGACCCAGTACTTC.

This clone was counted only a few times. This chain connects TRBV2 to TRBJ1-5; 8 positions match TRBD1. Germline CDR1 and CDR2: SNHLY and FYNNEI. Trimming at V came to 7 bases and at J to 4 bases, leaving 9 bases not matched to a gene. The CDR3 is 15 residues long. In DNA form, the CDR3 reads TGTGCCAGCACCGGACAGGGCGGGCGGAATCAGCCCCAGCATTTT. Translated, it gives CASTGQGGRNQPQHF.

This clone occurred a few times. V usage is TRBV2 and J usage is TRBJ1-2; 7 bases align to TRBD1. CDR3 length equals 14 residues. J lost 7 bases, V lost 6 bases, and 11 bases had no gene match. Germline-derived CDR1 and CDR2 are SNHLY and FYNNEI. The CDR3 region has the DNA TGTGCCAGCAGAAACCTCGGACAGGTTCGTGGCTACACCTTC. Translation gives CASRNLGQVRGYTF.

Comment on this clone: At the DNA level, this CDR3 is encoded by other sequences in the same sample as well. The chain employs TRBV7-9 and TRBJ2-7; TRBD1 aligns across 9 bases. Germline V lookup: CDR1 SEHNR, CDR2 FQNEAQ (reference sequence). The CDR3 spans 15 residues. V lost 0 bases to trimming and J lost 1 base; unmatched junction nucleotides: 1. As DNA, the CDR3 is TGTGCCAGCAGCTTAGCGGGACAGGGATCCTACGAGCAGTACTTC. It encodes CASSLAGQGSYEQYF.

The chain links TRBV5-1 to TRBJ2-5, with TRBD2 matching 8 bases. The ends lost 2 bases at V and 5 bases at J; junction bases unmatched: 11. CDR1 and CDR2 from the germline V gene are SGHRS and YFSETQ. This CDR3 comprises 16 residues. The CDR3 protein is CASSFWTSRSGETQYF. The CDR3, as DNA: TGCGCCAGCAGCTTCTGGACTAGCCGTTCAGGGGAGACCCAGTACTTC.

The chain recombines TRBV30 with TRBJ2-2; the match to TRBD1 covers 11 bases. Germline CDR1 is GTSNPN and CDR2 is SVGIG (reference sequence). The CDR3 runs to 17 residues. Trimming took 2 bases from V and 2 from J; bases not matched to a gene: 7. Here the CDR3 reads CAWSLGTGGVNTGELFF. In DNA, the CDR3 is TGTGCCTGGAGTCTGGGGACAGGGGGTGTAAACACCGGGGAGCTGTTTTTT.

This chain joins TRBV2 and TRBJ1-2; D call uncertain. The CDR3 is 10 amino acids. V was shortened by 7 bases and J by 6 bases, with 6 bases between the two germline ends. Germline CDR1 reads SNHLY; CDR2 reads FYNNEI. The CDR3 sequence: CASTLNGYTF. The CDR3 nucleotides are TGTGCCAGCACCCTAAATGGCTACACCTTC.

The chain is built from TRBV30 and TRBJ2-2; perhaps TRBD1 as D (6 bases). The germline V and J ends were trimmed by 0 bases and 2 bases, with 10 bases remaining between them. The CDR3 has 15 amino acids. Germline V CDR1 and CDR2: GTSNPN, SVGIG (reference sequence). The CDR3, as DNA: TGTGCCTGGAGTGTATTGGGACAAAACACCGGGGAGCTGTTTTTT. Protein sequence: CAWSVLGQNTGELFF.

DNA for the CDR3: TGTGCCAGCAGCTTAGATTCAGGGAGGTACGAGCAGTACTTC. This encodes CASSLDSGRYEQYF. The chain couples TRBV11-2 to TRBJ2-7, with D tentatively TRBD2 (6 bases). V gave up 0 bases and J gave up 4 bases, with 10 bases separating them. The CDR3 has 14 amino acids. Germline values: CDR1 SGHAT, CDR2 FQNNGV.